This T cell receptor (beta chain) was observed in a study of cytomegalovirus exposure and HLA in healthy donors. The study's findings and limits: The study recorded about 160 TCR beta chains that were cytomegalovirus-associated. Prior analysis indicated that the majority of TCR beta V segments exhibited productivity approximately 90% or approximately 30% of the time. In a later analysis, V- and J-gene trimming of beta chains associated with a DCLRE1C missense variant, replicated independently.

The PCR employed 60 Vbeta primers together with 13 Jbeta primers. Source study methods: Unique TCR beta chains numbered around 80 million in a later analysis, with roughly 10 million shared. The assay was immunoSEQ multiplex PCR, and TCRdb's table has in-frame clones only and misses some. That table furnishes V, J and clone size, whereas the DNA furnished D and trimming. The sample lists 100,000 to 150,000 clones, 50% to 75% occurring once. This CDR3 is built from 14 residues. From germline, CDR1 is WSHSY and CDR2 SAAADI. V was pared by 5 bases and J by 7 bases, with 6 bases of the junction left unmatched. This clone was detected once. As yet, its antigen is unknown.

This receptor was identified in a woman aged 40 to 49 in good health and CMV-seronegative. The sample consisted of PBMCs. The rearrangement joins TRBV10-2 to TRBJ2-2; 8 nucleotides match TRBD1. This chain's CDR3 is CASSMTGENGELFF. Here the CDR3 DNA reads TGCGCCAGCAGTATGACAGGGGAAAACGGGGAGCTGTTTTTT.